The T cell receptor (beta chain) under discussion was sequenced for a study of preoperative IRX-2 immunotherapy in early breast cancer. Per the germline V gene, CDR1 is SGHRS and CDR2 is YFSETQ. The CDR3 consists of 14 residues. The V gene lost 3 bases and the J gene lost 8 bases, with 17 bases spanning the gap. Some clones are missing from TCRdb's copy, which holds only in-frame ones; the method was immunoSEQ multiplex PCR. The repertoire holds around 30,000 clones, with 70% to 85% as singletons. Described treatment: preoperative locoregional IRX-2 cytokine immunotherapy. This phase Ib study tested locoregional IRX-2 cytokine immunotherapy given before surgery.

This chain uses TRBV5-1 with TRBJ1-2, with D possibly matching TRBD1 (5 bases). The specimen was collected from a patient treated with IRX-2 immunotherapy. This TCR was sampled from a human donor with breast cancer. This chain's CDR3 is CASSWDRPPDGYTF. Written as DNA, the CDR3 is TGCGCCAGCAGCTGGGACCGACCGCCTGACGGCTACACCTTC. Drawing the rest from reference TRBV5-1 and TRBJ1-2, the complete variable domain is KAGVTQTPRYLIKTRGQQVTLSCSPISGHRSVSWYQQTPGQGLQFLFEYFSETQRNKGNFPGRFSGRQFSNSRSEMNVSTLELGDSALYLCASSWDRPPDGYTFGSGTRLTVV.